The source of this TCR beta chain is a study of blood T cell repertoires in COVID-19. Overall study context: COVID-19 samples collected from the United States, Italy and Spain covered acute and convalescent phases.

Remarks on this clone: The junction does not match germline at one end; this may be a read error.

CDR1 is MRHNA, CDR2 SNTAGT, per germline. The CDR3 consists of 9 residues. In the study's own analysis: Amplification with reference gene primers provided the estimates of nucleated cell counts. The data were produced by immunoSEQ multiplex PCR, yet TCRdb's version contains in-frame clones alone and is incomplete. For V, J and clone size, that table is used; D and trimming come from the DNA. The profile shows 40,000 to 55,000 clones, more than 75% of them singletons. Material: peripheral blood. J is TRBJ2-5 and V is TRBV6-4; perhaps TRBD2 as D (6 bases). The source is a man aged 45 to 65 with active COVID-19. The CDR3 here is CASSRPGDF. The CDR3 DNA follows: TGTGCCAGCAGTCGACCGGGGGACTTC.